This is a list of T cell receptor beta chains from one sample in a study of blood T cells in healthy people across ages. TCRdb analysed the 5' RACE reads with MiXCR anew, one entry per CDR3 protein. The sample carries fewer than 900,000 distinct CDR3 sequences, roughly 43% recorded once. Material: blood. The source of these receptors is a woman aged 60-75 years in good health. The CDR3 runs from the conserved cysteine through the conserved F or W. Each record gives: D gene, V gene, J gene, clone size, CDR3 DNA, CDR3 protein. The D gene is left open where the match is weak. Clone size is stated in some rows and not others, as once, few, many or a class when expanded.

-	TRBV7-3	TRBJ2-1	few	TGTGCCAGCAGCTTAACGACAAGGACAGCATCCCACTCCTACAATGAGCAGTTCTTC	CASSLTTRTASHSYNEQFF
-	TRBV6-5	TRBJ2-3	few	TGTGCCAGCAGCTCCTTCGGGGCATTAGCCACAGATACGCAGTATTTT	CASSSFGALATDTQYF
-	TRBV7-2	TRBJ1-4	-	TGTGCCAGCAGCTTAGGTCAGGGCCCTATTGAAAAACCGTTTTTT	CASSLGQGPIEKPFF
-	TRBV5-1	TRBJ2-7	-	TGCGCCAGCAGACCGGAGAACCCGAGCGACGAGCAGTACTTC	CASRPENPSDEQYF
-	TRBV21-1	TRBJ2-7	few	TGTGCCAGCAGCAAAAGGACTAGCGGGGGCTACGAGCAGTACTTC	CASSKRTSGGYEQYF
TRBD1	TRBV6-6	TRBJ2-5	few	TGTGCCAGCAGGACTACCGGGACAGTCTCCAGTTTCTACTTC	CASRTTGTVSSFYF
-	TRBV5-1	TRBJ2-1	few	TGCGCCAGCAGCTTGGATTCCTACTCCTATGAGCAGTTCTTC	CASSLDSYSYEQFF
TRBD2	TRBV30	TRBJ2-3	-	TGTGCCTGGAGTGCTGGCGGGGGGGTGGATACGCAGTATTTT	CAWSAGGGVDTQYF
-	TRBV7-9	TRBJ2-7	once	TGTGCCAGCGGACTCGGGGGTGACTACGAGCAGTACTTC	CASGLGGDYEQYF
-	TRBV6-1	TRBJ2-3	few	TGTGCCAGCAGTGAAAGCCTCGCCGGCACAGATACGCAGTATTTT	CASSESLAGTDTQYF
-	TRBV7-9	TRBJ1-2	many	TGTGCCAGCATGGCGGACCAAAGGGTTCGTGGCTACACCTTC	CASMADQRVRGYTF
TRBD1	TRBV6-5	TRBJ2-3	-	TGTGCCAGCAGTTACAGGGGGCGTACAGATATGCAGTATTTT	CASSYRGRTDMQYF
-	TRBV7-2	TRBJ2-3	-	TGTGCCAGCAGCATCAGCCGGGACAGCACAGATACGCAGTATTTT	CASSISRDSTDTQYF
TRBD1	TRBV7-2	TRBJ1-1	once	TGTGCCAGCAGTCCCCGTGCCAGGGGGGCTGAAGCTTTCTTT	CASSPRARGAEAFF
TRBD2	TRBV30	TRBJ2-5	-	TGTGCCTGGAGACTAGCGGGGGGAGGAGAGACCCAGTACTTC	CAWRLAGGGETQYF
-	TRBV3-1	TRBJ2-1	-	TGTGCCAGCAGCCAACTAGGAAAGGGGGTCAATGAGCAGTTCTTC	CASSQLGKGVNEQFF
TRBD2	TRBV19	TRBJ2-1	-	TGTGCCAGTAGTATTCGGGAGGGCCTTGGTAATGAGCAGTTCTTC	CASSIREGLGNEQFF
-	TRBV12-3/TRBV12-4	TRBJ2-3	-	TGTGCCAGCACCTCCTATCAAGATACGCAGTATTTT	CASTSYQDTQYF
-	TRBV11-2	TRBJ2-3	-	TGTGCCAGCAGCTTAGTTCTAGAACGGGAAGATACGCAGTATTTT	CASSLVLEREDTQYF
TRBD1	TRBV28	TRBJ2-5	-	TGTGCCAGCAGTTTGGTAGGCAGGGGGGAGACCCAGTACTTC	CASSLVGRGETQYF
TRBD1	TRBV12-3/TRBV12-4	TRBJ1-2	many	TGTGCCAGCAGTTTTGGACAGGAATATGGCTACACCTTC	CASSFGQEYGYTF
-	TRBV29-1	TRBJ2-7	many	TGCAGCGTTGAAGATACAGGGAGCGAGCAGTACTTC	CSVEDTGSEQYF
-	TRBV20-1	TRBJ1-5	few	TGCAGTGCTAGAGATCCTGCAGGGGCCCAGCCCCAGCATTTT	CSARDPAGAQPQHF
TRBD2	TRBV7-8	TRBJ2-5	-	TGTGCCAGCAGCTTAGTACCGGGAGGATTAGGGGAGACCCAGTACTTC	CASSLVPGGLGETQYF
-	TRBV6-6	TRBJ1-1	-	TGTGCCAGCAGTTACCAGGCAGGGAAGGCTGAAGCTTTCTTT	CASSYQAGKAEAFF
TRBD2	TRBV6-2/TRBV6-3	TRBJ2-7	-	TGTGCCAGCAGCGACCCAATAGCGGGAGGGAAGAACGAGCAGTACTTC	CASSDPIAGGKNEQYF
-	TRBV28	TRBJ1-4	few	TGTGCCAGCAGTTTAGGTCGGCTTTTCGGTGAAAAACTGTTTTTT	CASSLGRLFGEKLFF
TRBD1	TRBV27	TRBJ1-6	-	TGTGCCAGCAGTTTAGGGGGGCAGGGGGCCGTTCCGAATAATTCACCCCTCCACTTT	CASSLGGQGAVPNNSPLHF
-	TRBV27	TRBJ2-1	-	TGTGCCAGCAGTTTTGAGGGGGTCCTTGCATACAATGAGCAGTTCTTC	CASSFEGVLAYNEQFF
-	TRBV20-1	TRBJ1-1	many	TGCAGTGCTAGAGATATCCAGGGTTCTTTCTTT	CSARDIQGSFF
-	TRBV20-1	TRBJ2-2	-	TGCAGTGCCGAGGTGTATCCGGGACGGATTAACACCGGGGAGCTGTTTTTT	CSAEVYPGRINTGELFF
TRBD1	TRBV28	TRBJ2-3	-	TGTGCCAGCAGCCTGACAGGGGCCACAGATACGCAGTATTTT	CASSLTGATDTQYF
-	TRBV9	TRBJ2-1	-	TGTGCCAGCAGCAGGGACCCCTCCTACAATGAGCAGTTCTTC	CASSRDPSYNEQFF
-	TRBV7-9	TRBJ1-6	few	TGTGCCAGCAGCCCGCAGAACAGGGCGGGTTCACCCCTCCACTTT	CASSPQNRAGSPLHF
-	TRBV15	TRBJ2-1	few	TGTGCCTCTAAGCTGGACCCCGGGAATGAGCAGTTCTTC	CASKLDPGNEQFF
TRBD2	TRBV20-1	TRBJ2-3	-	TGCAGTGCTAGAGATCATCTAGCGGGGGATGGAGATACGCAGTATTTT	CSARDHLAGDGDTQYF
-	TRBV14	TRBJ2-5	-	TGTGCCAGCAGCCAAAGTAGAAAGACCCAGTACTTC	CASSQSRKTQYF
-	TRBV6-6	TRBJ2-5	-	TGTGCCAGCAGTTACGGCCGGGAAAGAGAGACCCAGTACTTC	CASSYGRERETQYF
-	TRBV7-9	TRBJ2-7	-	TGTGCCAGCAGCCGCCGGGAGAACTACGAGCAGTACTTC	CASSRRENYEQYF
-	TRBV7-2	TRBJ1-1	-	TGTGCCAGCAGCTCGCAACTAGTCGGACCAGACACTGAAGCTTTCTTT	CASSSQLVGPDTEAFF
-	TRBV21-1	TRBJ2-1	-	TGTGCCAGCAGCAAAATAGGGGACAGGATGAGCTCCTACAATGAGCAGTTCTTC	CASSKIGDRMSSYNEQFF
TRBD2	TRBV11-1	TRBJ2-3	few	TGTGCCAGCACCCGCGGGGGGGGAGATACGCAGTATTTT	CASTRGGGDTQYF